These T cell receptor beta chains were read from a single sample in a study of T cells after posttransplantation cyclophosphamide. Data came from immunoSEQ multiplex PCR; TCRdb stores just in-frame clones and leaves some out. This sample carries tens of thousands of clones, none of them present only once. The sequences come from PBMCs, collected after allogeneic stem cell transplant with posttransplant cyclophosphamide. The receptors originated from a male patient aged 18 to 35 who received an allogeneic stem cell transplant from a related donor, was CMV-positive, and had no GVHD. The T cells may partly be graft donor cells. Both conserved end residues are part of each CDR3. A D gene is named only where the DNA matches it firmly. Expanded clones get a size class; other rows say once, few or many, or leave the size out.

J gene	D gene	clone size	V gene	CDR3 protein	CDR3 DNA
TRBJ2-6	.	many	TRBV5-1	CASSLTAPGANVLTF	TGCGCCAGCAGCTTGACAGCACCTGGGGCCAACGTCCTGACTTTC
TRBJ2-7	TRBD2	many	TRBV19	CASSIAGGGEQYF	TGTGCCAGTAGTATAGCGGGGGGAGGCGAGCAGTACTTC
TRBJ1-5	.	many	TRBV4-3	CASSQGLVAQPQHF	TGCGCCAGCAGCCAAGGACTGGTCGCGCAGCCCCAGCATTTT
TRBJ2-3	.	many	TRBV6-1	CASSEGDLNTQYF	TGTGCCAGCAGTGAAGGGGACTTAAATACGCAGTATTTT
TRBJ2-7	.	many	TRBV29-1	CSVRTAYEQYF	TGCAGCGTTCGCACAGCTTACGAGCAGTACTTC
TRBJ2-7	TRBD2	many	TRBV28	CASRRTSYEQYF	TGTGCCAGCAGACGGACTAGCTACGAGCAGTACTTC
TRBJ1-6	.	many	TRBV4-1	CASSQDLVASAPLHF	TGCGCCAGCAGCCAAGATTTAGTAGCCTCGGCGCCCCTCCACTTT
TRBJ2-3	TRBD2	many	TRBV19	CASSPSLAGGPGYF	TGTGCCAGTAGTCCCAGCCTAGCGGGGGGGCCGGGGTATTTT
TRBJ2-7	.	.	TRBV9	CASSVGDRTSEQYF	TGTGCCAGCAGCGTAGGAGACAGAACGTCCGAGCAGTACTTC
TRBJ2-5	.	.	TRBV21-1	CASSINPRGLAGEGGGQETQYF	TGTGCCAGCAGCATAAATCCGAGGGGACTAGCGGGAGAGGGGGGGGGCCAAGAGACCCAGTACTTC
TRBJ1-3	TRBD1	many	TRBV10-3	CAISEWDRISGNTIYF	TGTGCCATCAGTGAGTGGGACAGGATCTCTGGAAACACCATATATTTT
TRBJ2-1	TRBD1	many	TRBV7-2	CASSLWVGTGGLYNEQFF	TGTGCCAGCAGCTTATGGGTAGGTACAGGGGGCCTTTACAATGAGCAGTTCTTC
TRBJ2-2	.	many	TRBV5-4	CASSYFSLDGHTGELFF	TGTGCCAGCAGCTATTTCTCTTTGGATGGGCACACCGGGGAGCTGTTTTTT
TRBJ1-5	.	many	TRBV4-1	CASSQEGGQQPQHF	TGCGCCAGCAGCCAAGAGGGGGGTCAACAGCCCCAGCATTTT
TRBJ1-2	.	many	TRBV29-1	CSVEEEGPRAYGYTF	TGCAGCGTTGAAGAAGAAGGCCCGAGGGCATATGGCTACACCTTC
TRBJ2-1	.	many	TRBV11-3	CASSQSEEQFF	TGTGCCAGCAGCCAGTCGGAGGAGCAGTTCTTC
TRBJ1-2	.	many	TRBV5-1	CASSLEAGYGYTF	TGCGCCAGCAGCTTGGAGGCAGGTTATGGCTACACCTTC
TRBJ2-1	.	.	TRBV7-3	CASSLIAGEDNGQFF	TGTGCCAGCAGCTTAATAGCCGGGGAGGACAATGGGCAGTTCTTC
TRBJ2-7	TRBD2	many	TRBV19	CASSYREGLEQYF	TGTGCCAGTAGTTACCGGGAGGGCCTCGAGCAGTACTTC
TRBJ1-2	TRBD1	many	TRBV4-1	CASSQRDRVSNYGYTF	TGCGCCAGCAGCCAAAGGGACAGGGTCTCCAACTATGGCTACACCTTC
TRBJ2-1	.	many	TRBV4-1	CASSQGRRGTGGNEQFF	TGCGCCAGCAGCCAAGGACGGCGCGGGACTGGAGGCAATGAGCAGTTCTTC
TRBJ1-6	TRBD1	many	TRBV6-5	CASSYSRQGNSPLHF	TGTGCCAGCAGTTACTCAAGACAGGGGAATTCACCCCTCCACTTT
TRBJ2-7	TRBD1	many	TRBV18	CASSLARDRAYEQYF	TGTGCCAGCTCACTCGCCCGGGACAGGGCCTACGAGCAGTACTTC
TRBJ1-1	.	many	TRBV6-1	CASSESTETEAFF	TGTGCCAGCAGTGAAAGTACAGAGACTGAAGCTTTCTTT